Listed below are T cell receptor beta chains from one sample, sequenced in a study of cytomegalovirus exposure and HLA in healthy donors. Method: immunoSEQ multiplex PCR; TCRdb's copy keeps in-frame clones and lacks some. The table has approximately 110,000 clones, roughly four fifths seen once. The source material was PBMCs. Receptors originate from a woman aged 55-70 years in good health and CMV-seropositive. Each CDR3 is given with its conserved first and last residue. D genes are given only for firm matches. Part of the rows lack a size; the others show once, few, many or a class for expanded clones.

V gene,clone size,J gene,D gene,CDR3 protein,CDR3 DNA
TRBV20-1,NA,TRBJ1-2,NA,CSAGRSYGYTF,TGCAGTGCTGGTCGGAGCTATGGCTACACCTTC
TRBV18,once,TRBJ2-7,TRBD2,CASSLREDSYEQYF,TGTGCCAGCTCACTTCGGGAGGACTCCTACGAGCAGTACTTC
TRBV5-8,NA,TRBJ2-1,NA,CASSLNPGNHPYNEQFF,TGTGCCAGCAGCTTGAATCCGGGAAACCACCCGTACAATGAGCAGTTCTTC
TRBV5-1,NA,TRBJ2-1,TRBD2,CASSEGLAGVHYNEQFF,TGCGCCAGCAGCGAGGGACTAGCGGGAGTACACTACAATGAGCAGTTCTTC
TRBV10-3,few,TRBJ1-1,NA,CAISESDRLNTEAFF,TGTGCCATCAGTGAGTCGGACAGATTGAACACTGAAGCTTTCTTT
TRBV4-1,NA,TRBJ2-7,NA,CASSQDNIGDSQSYEQYF,TGCGCCAGCAGCCAAGATAATATTGGGGACTCACAGTCCTACGAGCAGTACTTC
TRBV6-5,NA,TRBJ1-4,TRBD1,CASSFDRGREKLFF,TGTGCCAGCAGTTTTGACAGGGGGCGTGAAAAACTGTTTTTT
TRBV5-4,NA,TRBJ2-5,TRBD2,CASSFSGRARMETQYF,TGTGCCAGCAGCTTTAGCGGGAGGGCTCGGATGGAGACCCAGTACTTC
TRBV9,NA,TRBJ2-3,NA,CASSVFEGGTDTQYF,TGTGCCAGCAGCGTATTTGAGGGAGGAACAGATACGCAGTATTTT
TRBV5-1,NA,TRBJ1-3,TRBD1,CASSPGGTGNTIYF,TGCGCCAGCAGCCCAGGGGGCACCGGAAACACCATATATTTT
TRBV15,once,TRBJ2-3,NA,CATSRDHSTDTQYF,TGTGCCACCAGCAGAGATCACTCCACAGATACGCAGTATTTT
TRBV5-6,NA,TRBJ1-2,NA,CASSFQRGRYGYTF,TGTGCCAGCAGCTTTCAACGGGGGAGGTACGGCTACACCTTC
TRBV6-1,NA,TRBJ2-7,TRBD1,CASSVGQLYEQYF,TGTGCCAGCAGTGTGGGACAGCTCTACGAGCAGTACTTC
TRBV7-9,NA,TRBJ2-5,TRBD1,CASSLRDRDQETQYF,TGTGCCAGCAGCTTAAGGGACAGGGACCAAGAGACCCAGTACTTC
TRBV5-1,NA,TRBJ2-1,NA,CASSTTPTGSGYNEQFF,TGCGCCAGCAGCACCACGCCGACAGGCTCTGGCTACAATGAGCAGTTCTTC
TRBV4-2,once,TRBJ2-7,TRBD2,CASSQDGEGLEYF,TGTGCCAGCAGCCAAGACGGGGAGGGGTTGGAGTACTTC
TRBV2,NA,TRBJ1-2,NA,CASSERQTYTF,TGTGCCAGCAGTGAGAGACAGACCTACACCTTC
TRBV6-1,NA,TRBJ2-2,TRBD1,CASSGRDRPNTGELFF,TGTGCCAGCAGTGGACGGGACAGACCGAACACCGGGGAGCTGTTTTTT
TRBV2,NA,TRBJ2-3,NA,CASSNREDTQYF,TGTGCCAGCAGTAACCGGGAAGATACGCAGTATTTT
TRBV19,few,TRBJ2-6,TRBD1,CASTTGGAGANVLTF,TGTGCCAGTACTACAGGGGGCGCTGGGGCCAACGTCCTGACTTTC
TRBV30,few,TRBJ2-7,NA,CAWKKSLPRGEQYF,TGTGCCTGGAAGAAAAGCCTCCCAAGGGGCGAGCAGTACTTC
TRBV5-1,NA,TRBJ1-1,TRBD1,CASSTMGQSGTEAFF,TGCGCCAGCAGCACCATGGGACAGTCCGGCACTGAAGCTTTCTTT
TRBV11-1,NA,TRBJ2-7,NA,CASSQGGSYEQYF,TGTGCCAGCAGCCAAGGGGGATCCTACGAGCAGTACTTC
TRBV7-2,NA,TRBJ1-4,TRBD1,CASSLWDRGLKNEKLFF,TGTGCCAGCAGCTTATGGGACAGGGGCCTCAAAAATGAAAAACTGTTTTTT
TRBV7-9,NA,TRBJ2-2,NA,CASSQTSNTGELFF,TGTGCCAGCAGCCAGACTTCGAACACCGGGGAGCTGTTTTTT
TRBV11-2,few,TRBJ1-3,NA,CASSLSPAGNTIYF,TGTGCCAGCAGCTTATCTCCCGCGGGAAACACCATATATTTT
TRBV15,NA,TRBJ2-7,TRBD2,CATSRVASGPSYEQYF,TGTGCCACCAGCAGAGTGGCTAGCGGGCCTAGCTACGAGCAGTACTTC
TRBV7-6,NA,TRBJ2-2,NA,CASTLLESTGELFF,TGTGCCAGCACCCTCCTGGAGTCCACCGGGGAGCTGTTTTTT
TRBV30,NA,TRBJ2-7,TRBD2,CAWSLVLAGGREQYF,TGTGCCTGGAGCCTAGTACTAGCGGGGGGGCGTGAGCAGTACTTC
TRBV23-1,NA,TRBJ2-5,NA,CASSQSRGETQYF,TGCGCCAGCAGTCAATCTCGAGGAGAGACCCAGTACTTC
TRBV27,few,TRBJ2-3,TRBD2,CASSSRGTRKYF,TGTGCCAGCAGTTCACGCGGGACTAGGAAGTATTTT
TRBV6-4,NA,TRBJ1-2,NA,CASRSPGYTF,TGTGCCAGCCGAAGCCCTGGCTACACCTTC
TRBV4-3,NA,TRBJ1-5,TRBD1,CASSQEGTENQPQHF,TGCGCCAGCAGCCAAGAAGGGACAGAGAATCAGCCCCAGCATTTT
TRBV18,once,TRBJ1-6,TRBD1,CASSTEQGLRSPLHF,TGTGCCAGCTCAACTGAACAGGGGTTGCGATCACCCCTCCACTTT
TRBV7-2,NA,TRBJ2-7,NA,CASTPGPEWSYEQYF,TGTGCCAGCACCCCTGGGCCTGAGTGGTCCTACGAGCAGTACTTC
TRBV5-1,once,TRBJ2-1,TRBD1,CASSTGTGSNNEQFF,TGCGCCAGCAGCACAGGGACAGGGTCGAACAATGAGCAGTTCTTC
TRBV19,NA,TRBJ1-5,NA,CASSDSTVGQPQHF,TGTGCCAGTTCCGACTCTACGGTAGGACAGCCCCAGCATTTT
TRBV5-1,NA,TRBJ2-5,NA,CASSLNARGETQYF,TGCGCCAGCAGCCTAAACGCTCGGGGAGAGACCCAGTACTTC
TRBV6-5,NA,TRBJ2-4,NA,CASTGSENIQYF,TGTGCCAGCACCGGCAGCGAAAACATTCAGTACTTC
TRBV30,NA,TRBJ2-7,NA,CAWSRGPEEQYF,TGTGCCTGGAGTCGGGGTCCGGAAGAGCAGTACTTC
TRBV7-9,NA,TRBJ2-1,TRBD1,CASSSGQGHYNEQFF,TGTGCCAGCAGCTCGGGACAGGGCCACTACAATGAGCAGTTCTTC
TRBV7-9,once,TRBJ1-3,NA,CASRRLWSGTIYF,TGTGCCAGCAGGCGACTCTGGAGCGGCACCATATATTTT
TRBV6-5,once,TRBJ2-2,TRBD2,CASSSLAGAPTGELFF,TGTGCCAGCAGTTCGTTAGCGGGAGCCCCCACCGGGGAGCTGTTTTTT
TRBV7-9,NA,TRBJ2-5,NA,CASSLDLRQETQYF,TGTGCCAGCAGCTTAGATCTCCGGCAAGAGACCCAGTACTTC
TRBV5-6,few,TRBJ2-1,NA,CASSLVGTKLDEQFF,TGTGCCAGCAGCTTGGTTGGTACCAAATTAGATGAGCAGTTCTTC
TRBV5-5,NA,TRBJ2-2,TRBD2,CASSLVSGGRSGELFF,TGTGCCAGCAGCTTGGTTAGCGGGGGCCGTTCCGGGGAGCTGTTTTTT